This TCR beta chain was profiled in a study of blood T cell repertoires in COVID-19. The overall study: Sources were T cells, B-cell-depleted T cells, or PBMCs; the material itself was cDNA or gDNA.

Study processing details: Amplification of reference gene primers provided the estimated nucleated cell counts. The method was immunoSEQ multiplex PCR; TCRdb's version includes in-frame clones alone and lacks a portion of them. V and J calls and clone size are copied from that table; D and trimming were computed from the DNA. Among 210,000 or so clones listed, more than 80% were seen once. Cohort 3 donors counted as recovered after two negative PCRs, clearance, or resolved symptoms. The CDR3 spans 15 residues. The clonotype was recovered from a man between 60 and 75 years old who had recovered from COVID-19. Sequenced sample: PBMCs or T cells enriched from blood (not recorded which). This chain joins TRBV21-1 and TRBJ2-5; the D call in the table, TRBD1, was not verified against the DNA. TRBV21-1 is classified as a pseudogene. DNA for the CDR3: TGTGCCAGCAGCAAGACAGGGGGTACCGAAGAGACCCAGTACTTC. Translation: CASSKTGGTEETQYF.